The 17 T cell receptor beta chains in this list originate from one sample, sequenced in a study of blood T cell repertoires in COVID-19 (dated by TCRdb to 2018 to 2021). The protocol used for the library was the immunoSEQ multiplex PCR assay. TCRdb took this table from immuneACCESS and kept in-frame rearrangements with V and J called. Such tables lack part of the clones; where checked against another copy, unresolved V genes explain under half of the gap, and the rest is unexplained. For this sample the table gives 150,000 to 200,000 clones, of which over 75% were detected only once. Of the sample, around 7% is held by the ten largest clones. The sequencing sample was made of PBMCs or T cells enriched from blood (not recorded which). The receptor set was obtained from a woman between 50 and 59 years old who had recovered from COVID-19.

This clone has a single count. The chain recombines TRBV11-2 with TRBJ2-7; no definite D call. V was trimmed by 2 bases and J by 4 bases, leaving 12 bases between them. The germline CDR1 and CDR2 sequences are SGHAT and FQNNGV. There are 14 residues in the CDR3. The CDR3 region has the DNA TGTGCCAGCAGCTTAAGTTCTGACGGGTACGAGCAGTACTTC. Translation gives CASSLSSDGYEQYF.

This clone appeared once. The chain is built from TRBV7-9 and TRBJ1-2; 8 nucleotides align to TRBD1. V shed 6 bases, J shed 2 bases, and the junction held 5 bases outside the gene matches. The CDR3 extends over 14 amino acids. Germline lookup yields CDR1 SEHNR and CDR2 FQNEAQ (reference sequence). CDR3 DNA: TGTGCCAGCAGTGGACAGGGACCCAACTATGGCTACACCTTC. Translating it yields CASSGQGPNYGYTF. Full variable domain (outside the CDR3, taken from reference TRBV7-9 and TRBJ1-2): DTGVSQNPRHKITKRGQNVTFRCDPISEHNRLYWYRQTLGQGPEFLTYFQNEAQLEKSRLLSDRFSAERPKGSFSTLEIQRTEQGDSAMYLCASSGQGPNYGYTFGSGTRLTVV.

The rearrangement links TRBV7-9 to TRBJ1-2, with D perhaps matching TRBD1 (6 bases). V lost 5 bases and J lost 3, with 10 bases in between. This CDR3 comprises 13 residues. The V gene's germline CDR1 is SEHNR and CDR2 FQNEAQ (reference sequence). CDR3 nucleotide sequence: TGTGCCAGCAGCCGGGACACCTACTATGGCTACACCTTC. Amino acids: CASSRDTYYGYTF.

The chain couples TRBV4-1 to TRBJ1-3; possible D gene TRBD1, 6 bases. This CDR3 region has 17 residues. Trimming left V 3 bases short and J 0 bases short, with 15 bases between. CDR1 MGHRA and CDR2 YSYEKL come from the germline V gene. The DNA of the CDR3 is TGCGCCAGCAGCCAGGCCACAGGGATTCGCTCTGGAAACACCATATATTTT. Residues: CASSQATGIRSGNTIYF.

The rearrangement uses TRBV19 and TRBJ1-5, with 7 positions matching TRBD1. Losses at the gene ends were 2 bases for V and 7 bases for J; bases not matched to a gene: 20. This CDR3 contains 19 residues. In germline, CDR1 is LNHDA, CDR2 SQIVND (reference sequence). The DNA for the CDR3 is TGTGCCAGTAGTATAAACGGTGGTCGTCGCGACAGGGTGAACCAGCCCCAGCATTTT. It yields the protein CASSINGGRRDRVNQPQHF.

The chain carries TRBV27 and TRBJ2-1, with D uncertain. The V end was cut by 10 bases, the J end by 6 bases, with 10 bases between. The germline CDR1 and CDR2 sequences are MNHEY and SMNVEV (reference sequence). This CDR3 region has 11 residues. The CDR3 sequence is CATQVVNEQFF. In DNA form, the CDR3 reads TGTGCCACCCAGGTGGTCAATGAGCAGTTCTTC.

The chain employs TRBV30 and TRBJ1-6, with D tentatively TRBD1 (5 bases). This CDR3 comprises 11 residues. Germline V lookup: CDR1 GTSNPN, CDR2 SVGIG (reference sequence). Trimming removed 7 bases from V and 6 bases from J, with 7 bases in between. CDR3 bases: TGTGCCTCAAGGGGTAATTCACCCCTCCACTTT. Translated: CASRGNSPLHF.

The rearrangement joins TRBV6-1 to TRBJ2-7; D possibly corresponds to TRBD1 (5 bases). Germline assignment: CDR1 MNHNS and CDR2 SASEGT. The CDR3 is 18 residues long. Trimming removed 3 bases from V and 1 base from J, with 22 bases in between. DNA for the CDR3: TGTGCCAGCAGTGATCCTGGTAGGGGATCTACTCTATCCTACGAGCAGTACTTC. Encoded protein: CASSDPGRGSTLSYEQYF.

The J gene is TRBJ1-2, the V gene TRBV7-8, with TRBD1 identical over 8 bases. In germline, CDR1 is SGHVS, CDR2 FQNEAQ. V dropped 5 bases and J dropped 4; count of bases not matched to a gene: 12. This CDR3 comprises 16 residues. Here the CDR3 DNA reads TGTGCCAGCAGCCCATTGACACAGGGGGGTCTCTATGGCTACACCTTC. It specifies CASSPLTQGGLYGYTF. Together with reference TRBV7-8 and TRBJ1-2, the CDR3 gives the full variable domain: GAGVSQSPRYKVAKRGQDVALRCDPISGHVSLFWYQQALGQGPEFLTYFQNEAQLDKSGLPSDRFFAERPEGSVSTLKIQRTQQEDSAVYLCASSPLTQGGLYGYTFGSGTRLTVV.

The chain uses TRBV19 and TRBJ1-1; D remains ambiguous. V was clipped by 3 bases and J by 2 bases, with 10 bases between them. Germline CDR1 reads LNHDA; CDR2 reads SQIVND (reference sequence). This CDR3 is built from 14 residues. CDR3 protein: CASSIQAYNTEAFF. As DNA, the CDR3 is TGTGCCAGTAGTATCCAGGCCTACAACACTGAAGCTTTCTTT.

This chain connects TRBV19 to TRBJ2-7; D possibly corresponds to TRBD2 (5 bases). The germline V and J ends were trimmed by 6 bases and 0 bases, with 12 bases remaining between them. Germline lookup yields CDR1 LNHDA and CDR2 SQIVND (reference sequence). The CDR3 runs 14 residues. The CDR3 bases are TGTGCCAGTAGGAGGGTATACCACTCCTACGAGCAGTACTTC. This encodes CASRRVYHSYEQYF.

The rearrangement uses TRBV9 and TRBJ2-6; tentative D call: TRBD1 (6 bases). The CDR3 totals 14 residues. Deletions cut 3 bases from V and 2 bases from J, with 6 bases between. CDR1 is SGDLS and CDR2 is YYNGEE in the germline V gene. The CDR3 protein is CASSGTAGANVLTF. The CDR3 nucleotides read TGTGCCAGCAGCGGGACAGCTGGGGCCAACGTCCTGACTTTC. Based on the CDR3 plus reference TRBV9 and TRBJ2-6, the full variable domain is DSGVTQTPKHLITATGQRVTLRCSPRSGDLSVYWYQQSLDQGLQFLIQYYNGEERAKGNILERFSAQQFPDLHSELNLSSLELGDSALYFCASSGTAGANVLTFGAGSRLTVL.

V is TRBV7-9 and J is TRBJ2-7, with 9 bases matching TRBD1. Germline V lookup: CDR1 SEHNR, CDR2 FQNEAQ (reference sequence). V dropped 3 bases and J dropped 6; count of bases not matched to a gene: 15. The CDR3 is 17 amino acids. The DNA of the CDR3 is TGTGCCAGCAGCTTGACCGGGACAGGGCCTCCGGCGGTCGAGCAGTACTTC. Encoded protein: CASSLTGTGPPAVEQYF.

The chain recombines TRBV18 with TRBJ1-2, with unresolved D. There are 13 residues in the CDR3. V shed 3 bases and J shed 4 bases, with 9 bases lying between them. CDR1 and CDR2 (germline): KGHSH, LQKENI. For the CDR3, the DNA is TGTGCCAGCTCACCCGGGGAGATCTATGGCTACACCTTC. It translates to CASSPGEIYGYTF.

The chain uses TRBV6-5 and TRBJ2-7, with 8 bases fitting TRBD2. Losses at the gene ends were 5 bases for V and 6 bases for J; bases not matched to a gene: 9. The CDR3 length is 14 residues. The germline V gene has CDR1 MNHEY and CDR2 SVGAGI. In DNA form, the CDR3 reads TGTGCCAGCAGTCACCCCCCGGGGGGGCGCGAGCAGTACTTC. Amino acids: CASSHPPGGREQYF.

CDR3: CASSQGQAFYEQYF. CDR3 nucleotide sequence: TGCGCCAGCAGCCAAGGACAGGCCTTCTACGAGCAGTACTTC. J is TRBJ2-7 and V is TRBV4-1; D is perhaps TRBD1 (6 bases). The CDR3 has 14 residues. CDR1 and CDR2 from the germline V gene are MGHRA and YSYEKL. V lost 1 base and J lost 3, with 10 bases in between.

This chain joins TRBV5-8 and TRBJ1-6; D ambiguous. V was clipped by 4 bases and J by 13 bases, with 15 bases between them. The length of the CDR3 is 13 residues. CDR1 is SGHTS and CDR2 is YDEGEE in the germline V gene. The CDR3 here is CASSRMDWDPLHF. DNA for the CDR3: TGTGCCAGCAGCCGGATGGACTGGGATCCCCTCCACTTT.